The rows below give T cell receptor beta chains drawn from one sample of a study of T cell repertoires in cytomegalovirus infection. TCRdb re-called the reads with MiXCR, one entry per CDR3 protein. Among roughly 200,000 distinct CDR3 sequences listed, about a sixth were seen once. The specimen was CD8+ T cells from PBMCs. The receptor set was obtained from a human donor in good health (CMV status not recorded). Some clones in this sample may be carry-over from other donors' samples. The CDR3 runs from the conserved cysteine through the conserved F or W. D genes are given only for firm matches. Rows give clone size only sometimes, using once, few, many, or a class for an expanded clone.

15 | . | TRBJ1-1 | . | TRBV4-1 | CASSQERVRNTEAFF | TGCGCCAGCAGCCAAGAACGGGTCAGGAACACTGAAGCTTTCTTT
15 | TRBD1 | TRBJ1-5 | few | TRBV6-2/TRBV6-3 | CASSYYGTVGQPQHF | TGTGCCAGCAGTTATTACGGGACAGTGGGGCAGCCCCAGCATTTT
14 | . | TRBJ1-1 | few | TRBV12-3/TRBV12-4 | CASTQRGGATEAFF | TGTGCCAGCACCCAACGGGGTGGGGCCACTGAAGCTTTCTTT
16 | TRBD1 | TRBJ1-5 | . | TRBV20-1 | CSASPEGGPGNQPQHF | TGCAGTGCTAGTCCGGAAGGGGGCCCGGGCAATCAGCCCCAGCATTTT
14 | . | TRBJ2-7 | . | TRBV4-1 | CASSPEGLGGEQYF | TGCGCCAGCAGCCCCGAGGGTCTCGGGGGAGAGCAGTACTTC
15 | . | TRBJ2-7 | few | TRBV6-5 | CASSSKDRQQYEQYF | TGTGCCAGCAGTTCAAAAGACAGGCAACAATACGAGCAGTACTTC
15 | TRBD1 | TRBJ2-1 | many | TRBV7-8 | CASSSGQGTYNEQFF | TGTGCCAGCAGTTCCGGACAGGGAACCTACAATGAGCAGTTCTTC
13 | . | TRBJ2-1 | . | TRBV6-2/TRBV6-3 | CASSYGGYNEQFF | TGTGCCAGCAGTTATGGGGGATACAATGAGCAGTTCTTC
14 | . | TRBJ1-1 | many | TRBV10-2 | CASSVSQLRTEAFF | TGCGCCAGTAGTGTAAGTCAGCTTCGCACTGAAGCTTTCTTT
12 | . | TRBJ2-7 | many | TRBV7-2 | CASSLAAYEQYF | TGTGCCAGCAGCTTAGCAGCCTACGAGCAGTACTTC
14 | . | TRBJ2-7 | . | TRBV6-6 | CASSSSGPYHEQYF | TGTGCCAGCAGTTCTTCCGGGCCTTACCACGAGCAGTACTTC
14 | . | TRBJ2-5 | . | TRBV7-2 | CASSFGGYQETQYF | TGTGCCAGCAGCTTCGGCGGGTACCAAGAGACCCAGTACTTC
16 | . | TRBJ2-1 | . | TRBV6-2/TRBV6-3 | CASSPGIQSSYNEQFF | TGTGCCAGCAGTCCAGGGATTCAAAGCTCCTACAATGAGCAGTTCTTC
17 | . | TRBJ2-5 | . | TRBV7-4 | CASSLGHGQPTQETQYF | TGTGCCAGCAGCTTAGGACACGGACAGCCGACCCAAGAGACCCAGTACTTC
13 | . | TRBJ2-7 | few | TRBV12-3/TRBV12-4 | CASSLGDPHEQYF | TGTGCCAGCAGTTTAGGGGATCCCCACGAGCAGTACTTC
14 | . | TRBJ1-5 | many | TRBV6-2/TRBV6-3 | CASSYLRAGQPQHF | TGTGCCAGCAGTTACCTGAGGGCAGGACAGCCCCAGCATTTT
15 | . | TRBJ2-3 | . | TRBV9 | CASSVWGSITDTQYF | TGTGCCAGCAGCGTATGGGGCTCCATCACAGATACGCAGTATTTT
16 | . | TRBJ1-1 | few | TRBV11-2 | CASSLDTGNLNTEAFF | TGTGCCAGCAGCTTAGATACAGGAAATCTGAACACTGAAGCTTTCTTT
14 | . | TRBJ1-1 | few | TRBV7-9 | CASSAPTRGTEAFF | TGTGCCAGCAGCGCCCCGACTCGTGGCACTGAAGCTTTCTTT
15 | . | TRBJ2-5 | few | TRBV6-1 | CASSEADDRFETQYF | TGTGCCAGCAGTGAAGCGGACGACAGGTTTGAGACCCAGTACTTC
20 | TRBD1 | TRBJ1-5 | few | TRBV4-3 | CASSQDPGQLGQYSNQPQHF | TGCGCCAGCAGTCAAGACCCGGGACAGCTAGGGCAGTATAGCAATCAGCCCCAGCATTTT
15 | TRBD2 | TRBJ2-1 | . | TRBV7-2 | CASSALAGGRDEQFF | TGTGCCAGCAGCGCTCTAGCGGGGGGGCGGGATGAGCAGTTCTTC
11 | . | TRBJ2-7 | . | TRBV19 | CASSTGKQQYF | TGTGCCAGTTCCACAGGGAAACAGCAGTACTTC
16 | . | TRBJ2-7 | . | TRBV7-2 | CASSLARGGGVYEQYF | TGTGCCAGCAGCTTAGCGCGGGGAGGGGGCGTATACGAGCAGTACTTC
16 | . | TRBJ2-4 | few | TRBV7-9 | CASSLRGDSGYHIQYF | TGTGCCAGCAGCTTAAGGGGGGACTCAGGGTATCACATTCAGTACTTC
19 | . | TRBJ2-1 | few | TRBV11-1 | CASSPFPDSTSGGYNEQFF | TGTGCCAGCAGCCCCTTTCCTGACAGTACCTCCGGGGGCTACAATGAGCAGTTCTTC
17 | TRBD1 | TRBJ2-7 | . | TRBV7-2 | CASSLAGTGWGSYEQYF | TGTGCCAGCAGCTTAGCGGGGACAGGATGGGGGTCCTACGAGCAGTACTTC
16 | . | TRBJ2-3 | few | TRBV11-2 | CASSPREASSTDTQYF | TGTGCCAGCAGCCCCCGCGAGGCGTCTAGCACAGATACGCAGTATTTT
14 | . | TRBJ2-5 | . | TRBV6-2/TRBV6-3 | CASSYWQDGETQYF | TGTGCCAGCAGTTATTGGCAGGATGGAGAGACCCAGTACTTC
16 | . | TRBJ2-4 | . | TRBV6-1 | CDSSEDADLAKNIQYF | TGTGACAGCAGTGAAGACGCGGATCTAGCCAAAAACATTCAGTACTTC
14 | . | TRBJ1-3 | . | TRBV29-1 | CSVFDGNSGNTIYF | TGCAGCGTCTTCGACGGTAACTCTGGAAACACCATATATTTT
15 | . | TRBJ2-7 | few | TRBV6-1 | CASTSSGGPYDEQYF | TGTGCCAGCACATCCTCTGGGGGACCCTACGACGAGCAGTACTTC
14 | . | TRBJ1-1 | . | TRBV12-3/TRBV12-4 | CASSLLIEDSEAFF | TGTGCCAGCAGTCTTCTCATCGAGGACAGTGAAGCTTTCTTT
15 | . | TRBJ1-2 | . | TRBV7-9 | CASSLSGSVNYGYTF | TGTGCCAGCAGCTTAAGTGGCAGCGTTAACTATGGCTACACCTTC
18 | TRBD1 | TRBJ1-2 | many | TRBV7-8 | CASSLEESRTGGFDGYTF | TGTGCCAGCAGCTTGGAAGAATCGAGGACAGGGGGTTTTGATGGCTACACCTTC
14 | . | TRBJ2-2 | . | TRBV7-9 | CASSLGSPTGELFF | TGTGCCAGCAGCTTAGGGAGCCCGACCGGGGAGCTGTTTTTT
10 | . | TRBJ2-5 | . | TRBV11-2 | CASGGETQYF | TGTGCCAGCGGGGGAGAGACCCAGTACTTC
14 | . | TRBJ2-1 | . | TRBV12-3/TRBV12-4 | CASSLGGVGNEQFF | TGTGCCAGCAGTTTAGGCGGGGTTGGCAATGAGCAGTTCTTC
14 | TRBD1 | TRBJ2-7 | few | TRBV7-9 | CASSFDRGNYEQYF | TGTGCCAGCAGCTTTGACAGGGGAAACTACGAGCAGTACTTC
14 | TRBD1 | TRBJ2-7 | many | TRBV28 | CASQGTGAAYEQYF | TGTGCCAGCCAAGGGACAGGGGCGGCCTACGAGCAGTACTTC
15 | . | TRBJ1-1 | . | TRBV7-9 | CASSPQWEGWTEAFF | TGTGCCAGCAGCCCTCAGTGGGAGGGTTGGACTGAAGCTTTCTTT
15 | . | TRBJ1-4 | few | TRBV7-9 | CASSFETEAWEKLFF | TGTGCCAGCAGCTTTGAGACAGAGGCGTGGGAAAAACTGTTTTTT
17 | TRBD1 | TRBJ2-6 | few | TRBV2 | CASSEAPTGAGANILTF | TGTGCCAGCAGTGAAGCGCCGACAGGGGCTGGGGCCAACATCCTGACTTTC
13 | . | TRBJ1-4 | . | TRBV27 | CASSGAPLEKLFF | TGTGCCAGCAGTGGGGCACCTTTGGAAAAACTGTTTTTT
14 | TRBD2 | TRBJ2-1 | . | TRBV12-3/TRBV12-4 | CASSLTSGRAEQFF | TGTGCCAGCAGTCTGACTAGCGGGCGTGCTGAGCAGTTCTTC
18 | TRBD1 | TRBJ2-2 | . | TRBV7-6 | CASSLAPGAGGGTGELFF | TGTGCCAGCAGCTTAGCGCCGGGCGCAGGGGGCGGCACCGGGGAGCTGTTTTTT
14 | TRBD1 | TRBJ2-7 | . | TRBV25-1 | CASRRDRGSHEQYF | TGTGCCAGCAGACGGGACAGGGGATCCCACGAGCAGTACTTC
12 | . | TRBJ1-5 | . | TRBV27 | CASSEGNQPQHF | TGTGCCAGCAGTGAGGGCAATCAGCCCCAGCATTTT
18 | TRBD2 | TRBJ2-3 | few | TRBV29-1 | CSVDHTDLIAGWTDTQYF | TGCAGCGTCGACCACACGGACCTAATAGCGGGGTGGACAGATACGCAGTATTTT
14 | . | TRBJ2-7 | many | TRBV7-2 | CASSFGGISYEQYF | TGTGCCAGCAGCTTTGGGGGCATCTCCTACGAGCAGTACTTC
15 | TRBD1 | TRBJ2-7 | . | TRBV7-2 | CASSRTGGAPHEQYF | TGTGCCAGCAGCCGAACAGGGGGCGCTCCCCACGAGCAGTACTTC
15 | TRBD1 | TRBJ2-1 | few | TRBV6-1 | CASSAGTGGYNEQFF | TGTGCCAGCAGTGCCGGGACAGGGGGCTACAATGAGCAGTTCTTC
12 | . | TRBJ1-4 | . | TRBV5-4 | CASSFDVEKLFF | TGTGCCAGCAGCTTCGACGTGGAAAAACTGTTTTTT
15 | . | TRBJ2-5 | . | TRBV5-1 | CASSWTAGLQETQYF | TGCGCCAGCAGCTGGACAGCAGGGTTGCAAGAGACCCAGTACTTC
16 | . | TRBJ1-1 | few | TRBV4-2 | CASSHPQGGGVTEAFF | TGTGCCAGCAGCCACCCCCAGGGAGGGGGAGTCACTGAAGCTTTCTTT